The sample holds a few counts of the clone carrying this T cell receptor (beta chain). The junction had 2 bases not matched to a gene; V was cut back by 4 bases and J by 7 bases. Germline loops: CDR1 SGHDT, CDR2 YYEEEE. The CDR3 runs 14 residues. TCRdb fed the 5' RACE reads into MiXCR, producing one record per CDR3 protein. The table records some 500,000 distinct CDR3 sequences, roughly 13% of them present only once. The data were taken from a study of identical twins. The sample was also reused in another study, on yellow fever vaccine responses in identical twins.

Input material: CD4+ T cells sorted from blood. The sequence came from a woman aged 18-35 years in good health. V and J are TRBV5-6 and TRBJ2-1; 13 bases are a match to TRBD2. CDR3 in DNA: TGTGCCAGCAGCCGGGGACTAGCGGGAAATGAGCAGTTCTTC. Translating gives CASSRGLAGNEQFF.